Here is one T cell receptor beta chain with its context. CDR1 is MNHNY, CDR2 SVGAGI, per germline (reference sequence). V lost 7 bases and J 8 bases, leaving 20 bases between the germline ends. This CDR3 comprises 14 residues. The data were taken from a study of human T cells and chemical hapten exposure. Time point in this sample: patch test 3, about 24 weeks after DPC sensitization. The sample's treatment: therapeutic diphenylcyclopropenone sensitization with weekly scalp DPC. TCRdb called the RACE reads again in MiXCR, with one record for every CDR3 protein. The sample yields 150,000 to 200,000 distinct CDR3 sequences, under 25% seen once.

The chain is built from TRBV6-6 and TRBJ1-2; D not resolved. The source material was whole blood, sampled in connection with sensitization to the hapten diphenylcyclopropenone (DPC). This TCR derives from a woman between 35 and 50 years old with alopecia areata. Some clones in this sample may be carry-over from other donors' samples. The CDR3 DNA is TGTGCCAGCACCCTTACAATGTCAGGCGGAGGCTACACCTTC. Amino acid sequence: CASTLTMSGGGYTF.